The sequence of this T cell receptor beta chain was determined in a study of blood T cell repertoires in COVID-19. Study at large: Specimens from acute and convalescent COVID-19 originated in the United States, Italy and Spain. Sample material is recorded as cDNA or gDNA derived from T cells, B-cell-depleted T cells, or PBMCs.

The germline V gene has CDR1 SGHTA and CDR2 FQGTGA. The CDR3 sequence is 15 residues long. The trim removed 0 bases at V and 10 bases at J, leaving 5 bases unmatched. The assay was immunoSEQ multiplex PCR, and TCRdb's table has in-frame clones only and misses some. The data hold roughly 200,000 clones, with around four fifths observed a single time. The V gene is TRBV7-3, the J gene TRBJ1-6, with 8 nucleotides matching TRBD1. The receptor comes from a man between 40 and 49 years old with active or convalescent COVID-19. Sequenced: peripheral blood. The CDR3 protein is CASSLTGQDYSPLHF. The CDR3 DNA sequence: TGTGCCAGCAGCTTAACGGGACAGGATTACTCACCCCTCCACTTT.